This TCR beta chain emerged from a study of cytomegalovirus exposure and HLA in healthy donors. The CDR3 is 16 amino acids. V lost 3 bases, J lost 0 bases, and 7 bases stayed unmatched. In germline, CDR1 is SGDLS, CDR2 YYNGEE. TCRdb's copy holds only in-frame clones and misses some; the assay was immunoSEQ multiplex PCR. Altogether fewer than 300,000 clones are present, approximately 90% being singletons, with the ten largest covering about 0.86%. The sample was PBMCs. The chain has TRBV9 and TRBJ2-7; 9 bases map to TRBD1. This receptor was taken from a woman aged 18-29 years in good health and CMV-seronegative. The CDR3 DNA sequence: TGTGCCAGCAGCGCAGGGACAGGGCTGAGCTCCTACGAGCAGTACTTC. Its protein is CASSAGTGLSSYEQYF.